These T cell receptor beta chains were read from a single sample in a study of blood T cell repertoires in COVID-19. The protocol was immunoSEQ multiplex PCR, while the TCRdb copy is restricted to in-frame clones and leaves out a portion. This table has about 130,000 clones, around 80% appearing once. The sample comprised peripheral blood. The receptors shown here come from a man between 60 and 70 years old who had recovered from COVID-19. CDR3s include the opening cysteine and the closing phenylalanine or tryptophan. The D gene is left open where the match is weak. Size is stated for part of the rows, as once, few or many counts, or as a class when the clone is expanded.

clone size: NA
V gene: TRBV24-1
D gene: TRBD2
J gene: TRBJ2-1
CDR3 DNA: TGTGCCACCAGTGAACCTCTAGCGGGGAGGAATGAGCAGTTCTTC
CDR3 protein: CATSEPLAGRNEQFF

clone size: NA
V gene: TRBV6-2/TRBV6-3
D gene: TRBD1
J gene: TRBJ1-2
CDR3 DNA: TGTGCCAGCAGTTTGAACAGGGGCTATGGCTACACCTTC
CDR3 protein: CASSLNRGYGYTF

clone size: NA
V gene: TRBV6-5
D gene: NA
J gene: TRBJ1-1
CDR3 DNA: TGTGCCAGCAGGTCCAGACAGAACACTGAAGCTTTCTTT
CDR3 protein: CASRSRQNTEAFF

clone size: NA
V gene: TRBV19
D gene: NA
J gene: TRBJ1-3
CDR3 DNA: TGTGCCAGTAGTATCAGAAGCTCTGGAAACACCATATATTTT
CDR3 protein: CASSIRSSGNTIYF

clone size: NA
V gene: TRBV29-1
D gene: TRBD2
J gene: TRBJ2-3
CDR3 DNA: TGCAGCTTTTGGGGATCCCGAGGGCGGGGGGTCACAGATACGCAGTATTTT
CDR3 protein: CSFWGSRGRGVTDTQYF

clone size: many
V gene: TRBV3-1/TRBV3-2
D gene: TRBD2
J gene: TRBJ2-3
CDR3 DNA: TGTGCCAGCAGCCAAGAAAGACTAGCGGGGGGCGCCCCAGATACGCAGTATTTT
CDR3 protein: CASSQERLAGGAPDTQYF

clone size: NA
V gene: TRBV2
D gene: NA
J gene: TRBJ1-1
CDR3 DNA: TGTGCCAGCATGGACCGGGAGCCGAACACTGAAGCTTTCTTT
CDR3 protein: CASMDREPNTEAFF

clone size: NA
V gene: TRBV28
D gene: TRBD2
J gene: TRBJ2-7
CDR3 DNA: TGTGCCAGCAGTTTAACTAGCGGGAGGAGGATCAACTTC
CDR3 protein: CASSLTSGRRINF

clone size: NA
V gene: TRBV9
D gene: NA
J gene: TRBJ2-7
CDR3 DNA: TGTGCCAGCAGCCCCAGAGGTGGGGACACCTCTTACGAGCAGTACTTC
CDR3 protein: CASSPRGGDTSYEQYF

clone size: NA
V gene: TRBV19
D gene: NA
J gene: TRBJ1-4
CDR3 DNA: TGTGCCAGTAGTATTCCGGGAAGTAAAGAAAAACTGTTTTTT
CDR3 protein: CASSIPGSKEKLFF

clone size: NA
V gene: TRBV10-3
D gene: NA
J gene: TRBJ2-7
CDR3 DNA: TGTGCCATTTTCGACCCCACGGGGGACGAGCAGTACTTC
CDR3 protein: CAIFDPTGDEQYF

clone size: NA
V gene: TRBV6-4
D gene: TRBD1
J gene: TRBJ2-2
CDR3 DNA: TGTGCCAGCAGCAAGGGACAGGGGACCGGGGAGCTGTTTTTT
CDR3 protein: CASSKGQGTGELFF

clone size: NA
V gene: TRBV12-3/TRBV12-4
D gene: NA
J gene: TRBJ2-3
CDR3 DNA: TGTGCCAGCAGTCCACTACACCTGGCGCAGTATTTT
CDR3 protein: CASSPLHLAQYF

clone size: NA
V gene: TRBV18
D gene: TRBD1
J gene: TRBJ1-2
CDR3 DNA: TGTGCCAGCTCCCTTCAGGGACAGGGGGCTGAGGGCTACACCTTC
CDR3 protein: CASSLQGQGAEGYTF

clone size: NA
V gene: TRBV19
D gene: NA
J gene: TRBJ1-1
CDR3 DNA: TGTGCCAGTAGTATGCCCTCTAGGGAGGTTGGTGGAGCTTTCTTT
CDR3 protein: CASSMPSREVGGAFF

clone size: NA
V gene: TRBV12-3/TRBV12-4
D gene: NA
J gene: TRBJ2-6
CDR3 DNA: TGTGCCAGCAGCCTCTCTGGGGCCAACGTCCTGACTTTC
CDR3 protein: CASSLSGANVLTF

clone size: NA
V gene: TRBV11-2
D gene: NA
J gene: TRBJ1-5
CDR3 DNA: TGTGCCAGTTCTTGGGCAGCCGGGGGCAATCAGCCCCAGCATTTT
CDR3 protein: CASSWAAGGNQPQHF

clone size: NA
V gene: TRBV4-2
D gene: TRBD1
J gene: TRBJ2-7
CDR3 DNA: TGTGCCAGCAGCCAAGTCTGGGACAGCTCCTACGAGCAGTACTTC
CDR3 protein: CASSQVWDSSYEQYF

clone size: NA
V gene: TRBV30
D gene: NA
J gene: TRBJ2-3
CDR3 DNA: TGTGCCTGGAGTGTGAGCGAGTTAGTGCAGTATTTT
CDR3 protein: CAWSVSELVQYF

clone size: NA
V gene: TRBV7-2
D gene: TRBD2
J gene: TRBJ2-1
CDR3 DNA: TGTGCCAGCACAACTAGCGGGAGGTACAATGAGCAGTTCTTC
CDR3 protein: CASTTSGRYNEQFF

clone size: NA
V gene: TRBV6-1
D gene: TRBD1
J gene: TRBJ1-2
CDR3 DNA: TGTGCCAGCAGTGACCCAGGGGGCGACTATGGCTACACCTTC
CDR3 protein: CASSDPGGDYGYTF

clone size: few
V gene: TRBV19
D gene: NA
J gene: TRBJ1-5
CDR3 DNA: TGTGCCAGTACCTCGGGACAAGCCAATCAGCCCCAGCATTTT
CDR3 protein: CASTSGQANQPQHF

clone size: NA
V gene: TRBV9
D gene: NA
J gene: TRBJ2-1
CDR3 DNA: TGTGCCAGCAGCCCGGGGTCAGGATACAATGAGCAGTTCTTC
CDR3 protein: CASSPGSGYNEQFF

clone size: few
V gene: TRBV5-6
D gene: NA
J gene: TRBJ1-4
CDR3 DNA: TGTGCCAGCAGCTCCACAGGAGGCGGGATTGAAAAACTGTTTTTT
CDR3 protein: CASSSTGGGIEKLFF

clone size: NA
V gene: TRBV14
D gene: TRBD1
J gene: TRBJ1-2
CDR3 DNA: TGTGCCAGCAGCCCGGACGGAGGACAGGGGAAAGGCTACACCTTC
CDR3 protein: CASSPDGGQGKGYTF

clone size: NA
V gene: TRBV4-3
D gene: NA
J gene: TRBJ2-7
CDR3 DNA: TGCGCCAGCAGCCAAGATCCGACAGGTCCATCCTACGAGCAGTACTTC
CDR3 protein: CASSQDPTGPSYEQYF

clone size: NA
V gene: TRBV9
D gene: TRBD2
J gene: TRBJ2-1
CDR3 DNA: TGTGCCAGCAGCCTAACTAGCGGGGGGGCTAGTGAGCAGTTCTTC
CDR3 protein: CASSLTSGGASEQFF